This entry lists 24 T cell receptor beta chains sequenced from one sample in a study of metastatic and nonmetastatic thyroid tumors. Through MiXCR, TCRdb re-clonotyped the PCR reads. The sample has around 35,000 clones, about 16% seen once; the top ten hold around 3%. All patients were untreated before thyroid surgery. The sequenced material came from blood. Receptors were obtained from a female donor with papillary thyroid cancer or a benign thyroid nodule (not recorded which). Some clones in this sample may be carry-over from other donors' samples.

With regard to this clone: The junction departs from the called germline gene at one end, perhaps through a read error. CDR3: CASSQDYAYERYF. CDR3 in DNA: TGTGCCAGCAGCCAGGACTACGCCTACGAGCGGTACTTT. The chain links TRBV7-9 to TRBJ1-1; D ambiguous. Germline V CDR1 and CDR2: SEHNR, FQNEAQ (reference sequence). The CDR3 length is 13 residues.

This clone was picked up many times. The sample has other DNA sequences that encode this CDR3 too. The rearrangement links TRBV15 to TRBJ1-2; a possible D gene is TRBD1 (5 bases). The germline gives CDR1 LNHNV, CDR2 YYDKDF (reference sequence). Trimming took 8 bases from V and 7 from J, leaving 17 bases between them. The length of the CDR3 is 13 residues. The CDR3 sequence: CATRQFSGTGYTF. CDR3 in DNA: TGTGCCACCCGACAATTCTCAGGGACTGGCTACACCTTC.

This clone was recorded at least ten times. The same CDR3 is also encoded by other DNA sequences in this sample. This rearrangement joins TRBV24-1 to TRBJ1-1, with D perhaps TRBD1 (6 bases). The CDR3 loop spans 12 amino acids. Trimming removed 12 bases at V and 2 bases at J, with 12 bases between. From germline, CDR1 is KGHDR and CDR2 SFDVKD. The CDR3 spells CAVTGTNTEAFF. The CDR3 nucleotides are TGTGCCGTAACCGGGACAAACACTGAAGCTTTCTTT.

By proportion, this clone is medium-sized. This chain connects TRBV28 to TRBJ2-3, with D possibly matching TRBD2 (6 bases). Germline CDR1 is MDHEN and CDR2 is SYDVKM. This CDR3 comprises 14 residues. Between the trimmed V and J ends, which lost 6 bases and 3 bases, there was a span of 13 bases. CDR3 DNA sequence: TGTGCCAGCAGCCTCATAGCGGAAACAGATACGCAGTATTTT. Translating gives CASSLIAETDTQYF.

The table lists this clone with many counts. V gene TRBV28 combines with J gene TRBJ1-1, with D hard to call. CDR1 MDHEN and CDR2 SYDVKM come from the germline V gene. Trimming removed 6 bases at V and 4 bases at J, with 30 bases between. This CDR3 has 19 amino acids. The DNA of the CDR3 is TGTGCCAGCAGCCCTAACGATGGCGCAAGGATCTTCTCGGGCACTGAAGCTTTCTTT. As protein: CASSPNDGARIFSGTEAFF.

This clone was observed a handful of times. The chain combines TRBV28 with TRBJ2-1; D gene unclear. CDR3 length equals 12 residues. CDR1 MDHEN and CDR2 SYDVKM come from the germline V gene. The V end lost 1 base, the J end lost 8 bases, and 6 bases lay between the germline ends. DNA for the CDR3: TGTGCCAGCAGTTTATATGGCCATGAGCAGTTCTTC. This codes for CASSLYGHEQFF.

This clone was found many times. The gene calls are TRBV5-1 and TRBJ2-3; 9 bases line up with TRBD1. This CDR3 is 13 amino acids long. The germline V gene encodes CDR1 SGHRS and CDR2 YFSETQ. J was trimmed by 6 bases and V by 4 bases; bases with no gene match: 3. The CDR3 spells CASSQQGADTQYF. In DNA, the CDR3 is TGCGCCAGCAGCCAACAGGGGGCTGATACGCAGTATTTT.

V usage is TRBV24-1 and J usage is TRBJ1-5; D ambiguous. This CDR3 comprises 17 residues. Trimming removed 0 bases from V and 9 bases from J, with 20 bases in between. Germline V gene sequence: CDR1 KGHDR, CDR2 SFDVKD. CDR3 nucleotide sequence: TGTGCCACCAGTGATTTGGTTATCCGGGCTCCTCGGGTGCCCCAGCATTTT. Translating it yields CATSDLVIRAPRVPQHF.

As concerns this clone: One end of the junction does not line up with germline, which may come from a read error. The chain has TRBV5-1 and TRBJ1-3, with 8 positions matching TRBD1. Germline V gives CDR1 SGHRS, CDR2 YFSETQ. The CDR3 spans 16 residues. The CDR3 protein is CACTLGGTGSGKTIYF. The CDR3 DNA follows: TGCGCCTGCACTCTTGGGGGGACAGGCTCTGGAAAGACCATTTATTTT.

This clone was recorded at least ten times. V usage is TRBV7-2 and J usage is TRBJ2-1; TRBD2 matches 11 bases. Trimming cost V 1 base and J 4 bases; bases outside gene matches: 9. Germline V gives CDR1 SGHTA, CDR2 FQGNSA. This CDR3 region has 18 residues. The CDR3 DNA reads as TGTGCCAGCAGCTTAGGGTTACCTAGCGGGAGGTTGTACAATGAGCAGTTCTTC. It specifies CASSLGLPSGRLYNEQFF.

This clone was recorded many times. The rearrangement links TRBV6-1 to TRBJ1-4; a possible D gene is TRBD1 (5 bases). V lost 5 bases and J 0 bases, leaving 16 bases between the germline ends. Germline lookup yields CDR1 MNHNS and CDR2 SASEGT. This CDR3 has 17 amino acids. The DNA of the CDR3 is TGTGCCAGCAGTTCTACTAGATCAGGGACAACTAATGAAAAACTGTTTTTT. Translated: CASSSTRSGTTNEKLFF.

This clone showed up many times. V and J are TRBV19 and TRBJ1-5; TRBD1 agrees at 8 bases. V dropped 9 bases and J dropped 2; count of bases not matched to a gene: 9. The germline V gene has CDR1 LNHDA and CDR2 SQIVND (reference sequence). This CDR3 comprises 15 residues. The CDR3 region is CASASDRGGNQPQHF. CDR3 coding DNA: TGTGCCAGCGCCAGTGACAGGGGTGGCAATCAGCCCCAGCATTTT.

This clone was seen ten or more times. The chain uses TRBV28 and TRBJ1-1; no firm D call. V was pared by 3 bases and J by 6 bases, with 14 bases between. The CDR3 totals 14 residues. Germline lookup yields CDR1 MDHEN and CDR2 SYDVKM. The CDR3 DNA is TGTGCCAGCAGTTTTAGGGCGCGTGTGGCTGAAGCTTTCTTT. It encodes CASSFRARVAEAFF.

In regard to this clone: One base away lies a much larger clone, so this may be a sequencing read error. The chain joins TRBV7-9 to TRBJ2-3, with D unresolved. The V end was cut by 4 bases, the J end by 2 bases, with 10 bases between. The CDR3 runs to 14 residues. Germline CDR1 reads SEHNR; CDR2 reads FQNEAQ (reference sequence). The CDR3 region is CASSSLDPTDTQYF. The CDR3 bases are TGTGCCAGCAGCTCTCTCGATCCCACAGATACGCAGTATTTT.

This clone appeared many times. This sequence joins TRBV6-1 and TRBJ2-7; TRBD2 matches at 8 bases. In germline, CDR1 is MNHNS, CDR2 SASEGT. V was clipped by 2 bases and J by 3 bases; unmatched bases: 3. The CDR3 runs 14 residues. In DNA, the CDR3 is TGTGCCAGCAGTGAACTTGGGACTAGCTACGAGCAGTACTTC. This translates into CASSELGTSYEQYF.

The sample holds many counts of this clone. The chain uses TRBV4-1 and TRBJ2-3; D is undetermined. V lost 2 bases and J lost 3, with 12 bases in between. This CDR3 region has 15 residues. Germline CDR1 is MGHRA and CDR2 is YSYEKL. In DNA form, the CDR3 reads TGCGCCAGCAGCCAAAGGTGGGAATTGACAGATACGCAGTATTTT. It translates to CASSQRWELTDTQYF.

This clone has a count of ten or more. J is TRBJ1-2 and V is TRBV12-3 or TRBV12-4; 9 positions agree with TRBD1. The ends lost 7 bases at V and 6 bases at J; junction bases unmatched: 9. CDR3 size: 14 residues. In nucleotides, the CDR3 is TGTGCCAGCAAATCCGGGACAGGGATCAATGGCTACACCTTC. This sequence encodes CASKSGTGINGYTF.

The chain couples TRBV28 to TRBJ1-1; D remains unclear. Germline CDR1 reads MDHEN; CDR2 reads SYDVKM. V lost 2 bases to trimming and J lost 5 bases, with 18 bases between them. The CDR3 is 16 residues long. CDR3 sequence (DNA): TGTGCCAGCAGTTTAGTGGTGCACACCCGGTGGACTGAAGCTTTCTTT. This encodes CASSLVVHTRWTEAFF.

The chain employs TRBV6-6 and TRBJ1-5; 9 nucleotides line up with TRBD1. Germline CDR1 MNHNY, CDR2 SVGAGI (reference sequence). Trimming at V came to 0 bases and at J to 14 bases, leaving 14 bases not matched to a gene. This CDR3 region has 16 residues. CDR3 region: CASSYSIYISGDREHF. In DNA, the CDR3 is TGTGCCAGCAGTTACTCTATATACATAAGTGGGGACAGGGAGCATTTT.

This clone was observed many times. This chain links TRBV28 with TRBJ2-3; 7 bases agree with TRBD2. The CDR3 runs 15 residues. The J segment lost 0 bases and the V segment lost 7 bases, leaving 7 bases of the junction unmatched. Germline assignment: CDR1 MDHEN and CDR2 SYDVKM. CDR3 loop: CASNPSGASTDTQYF. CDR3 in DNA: TGTGCCAGCAACCCGAGCGGGGCTAGCACAGATACGCAGTATTTT.

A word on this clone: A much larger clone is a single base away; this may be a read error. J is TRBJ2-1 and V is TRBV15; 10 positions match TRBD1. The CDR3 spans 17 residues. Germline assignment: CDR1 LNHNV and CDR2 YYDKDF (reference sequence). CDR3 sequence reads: CAASSVGRDRGGNDQFF. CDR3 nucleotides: TGTGCCGCCAGCAGTGTCGGCCGGGACAGGGGTGGCAATGATCAGTTCTTC.

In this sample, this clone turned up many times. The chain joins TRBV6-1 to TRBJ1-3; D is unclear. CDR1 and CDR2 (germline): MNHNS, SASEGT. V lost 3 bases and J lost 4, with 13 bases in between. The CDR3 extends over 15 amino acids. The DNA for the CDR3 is TGTGCCAGCAGTGAGTCGTTAGAGGCGGGAAACACCATATATTTT. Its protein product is CASSESLEAGNTIYF.

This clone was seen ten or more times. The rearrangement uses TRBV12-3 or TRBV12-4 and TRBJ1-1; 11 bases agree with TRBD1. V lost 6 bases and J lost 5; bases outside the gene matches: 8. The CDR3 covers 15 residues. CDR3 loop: CASSPGQGAETEAFF. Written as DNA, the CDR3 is TGTGCCAGCAGCCCCGGACAGGGGGCTGAAACTGAAGCTTTCTTT.

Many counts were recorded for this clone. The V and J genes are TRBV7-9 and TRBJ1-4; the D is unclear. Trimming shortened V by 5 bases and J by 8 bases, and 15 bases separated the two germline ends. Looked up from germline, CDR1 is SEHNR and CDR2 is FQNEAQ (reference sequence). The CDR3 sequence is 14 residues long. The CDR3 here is CASSLDHRPEKLFF. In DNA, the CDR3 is TGTGCCAGCAGCCTGGACCATAGACCGGAAAAACTGTTTTTT.